The TCR beta chain under discussion was sequenced for a study of CXCR3-negative and CXCR3-positive naive CD8 T cells. Points from the study as a whole: Comparison of naive cells showed more hydrophobic TRB CDR3s in CXCR3-positive than in CXCR3-negative naive cells.

With regard to this clonotype: Its target is not known.

CDR3 size: 15 residues. Germline V lookup: CDR1 SGHTA, CDR2 FQGNSA. Carrying UMI labels, the TRB cDNA libraries were prepared through 5' RACE. No DNA is given; TCRdb re-called the 5' RACE reads and lists each CDR3 protein once. The listing records about 130,000 distinct CDR3 sequences. Naive CD8+ T cells were CD45RO-CCR7+CD27+CD95-. The TCR originated in a human donor in good health. Some clones in this sample may be carry-over from other donors' samples. The specimen sequenced was naive CXCR3+ CD8+ T cells from blood. Subset: CD45RO-CCR7+CD27+CD95- naive CD8+ T cells expressing CXCR3 (TNR3+). V and J are TRBV7-2 and TRBJ1-1; the TCRdb call, TRBD1, lacks DNA for checking. The CDR3 loop reads CASSFSRDSSTEAFF. Supplemented by reference TRBV7-2 and TRBJ1-1, the full variable domain reads GAGVSQSPSNKVTEKGKDVELRCDPISGHTALYWYRQSLGQGLEFLIYFQGNSAPDKSGLPSDRFSAERTGGSVSTLTIQRTQQEDSAVYLCASSFSRDSSTEAFFGQGTRLTVV.